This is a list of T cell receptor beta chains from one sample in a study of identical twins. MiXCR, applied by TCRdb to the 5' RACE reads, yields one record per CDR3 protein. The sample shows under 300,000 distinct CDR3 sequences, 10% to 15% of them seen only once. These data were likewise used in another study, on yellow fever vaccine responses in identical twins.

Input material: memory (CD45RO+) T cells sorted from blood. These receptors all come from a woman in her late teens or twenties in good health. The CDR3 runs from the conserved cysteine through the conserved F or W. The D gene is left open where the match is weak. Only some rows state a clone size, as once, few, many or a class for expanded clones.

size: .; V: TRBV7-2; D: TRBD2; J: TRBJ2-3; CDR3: CASSFVSGRSTDTQYF; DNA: TGTGCCAGCAGCTTTGTTAGCGGGCGAAGCACGGATACGCAGTATTTT
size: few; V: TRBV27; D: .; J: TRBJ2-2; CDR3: CASSFGQLNTGELFF; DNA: TGTGCCAGCAGTTTCGGTCAGCTGAACACCGGGGAGCTGTTTTTT
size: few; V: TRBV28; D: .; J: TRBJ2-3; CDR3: CARTLAGCWADTQYF; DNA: TGTGCCAGAACATTGGCGGGTTGTTGGGCAGATACGCAGTATTTT
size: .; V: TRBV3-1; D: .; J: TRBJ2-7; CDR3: CASSQGPGPHEQYF; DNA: TGTGCCAGCAGCCAAGGCCCGGGTCCCCACGAGCAGTACTTC
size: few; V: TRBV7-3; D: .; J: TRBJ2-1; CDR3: CASSPVVSLGQFF; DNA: TGTGCCAGCAGCCCCGTGGTAAGCCTCGGGCAGTTCTTC
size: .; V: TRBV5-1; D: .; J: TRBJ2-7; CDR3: CASSLVAGPYEQYF; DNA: TGCGCCAGCAGCTTGGTTGCGGGCCCCTACGAGCAGTACTTC
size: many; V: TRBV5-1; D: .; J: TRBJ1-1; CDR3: CASSLVMNTEAFF; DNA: TGCGCCAGCAGCTTGGTTATGAACACTGAAGCTTTCTTT
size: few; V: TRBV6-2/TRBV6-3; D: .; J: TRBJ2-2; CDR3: CASSRDLESGELFF; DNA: TGTGCCAGCAGCCGCGACCTTGAGAGCGGGGAGCTGTTTTTT
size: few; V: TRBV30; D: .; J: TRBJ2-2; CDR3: CAWLSLNTGELFF; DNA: TGTGCCTGGCTGTCCCTGAACACCGGGGAGCTGTTTTTT
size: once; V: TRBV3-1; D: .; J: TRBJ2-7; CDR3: CPSSQDSGGEQYF; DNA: TGTCCCAGCAGCCAAGATTCCGGGGGCGAGCAGTACTTC
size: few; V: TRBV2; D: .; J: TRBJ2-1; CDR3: CASSTGTNFHEQFF; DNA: TGTGCCAGCAGTACCGGGACAAACTTTCATGAGCAGTTCTTC
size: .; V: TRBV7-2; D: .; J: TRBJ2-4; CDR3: CASSLGRENIQYF; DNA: TGTGCCAGCAGCTTAGGCCGGGAAAACATTCAGTACTTC
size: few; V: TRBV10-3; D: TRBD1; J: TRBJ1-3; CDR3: CAISESRQGPGNTIYF; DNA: TGTGCCATCAGTGAGTCTCGACAGGGACCTGGAAACACCATATATTTT
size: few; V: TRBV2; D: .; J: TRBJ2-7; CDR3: CASSVLAPPGPYEQYF; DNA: TGTGCCAGCAGTGTGCTAGCACCCCCGGGCCCCTACGAGCAGTACTTC
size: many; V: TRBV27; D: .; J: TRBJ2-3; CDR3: CASSLRGKSDTQYF; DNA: TGTGCCAGCAGTTTAAGGGGGAAGTCAGATACGCAGTATTTT
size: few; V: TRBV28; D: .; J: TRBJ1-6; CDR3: CASSFGVGGSPLHF; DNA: TGTGCCAGCAGTTTTGGCGTCGGGGGTTCACCCCTCCACTTT
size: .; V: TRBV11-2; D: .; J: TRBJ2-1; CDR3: CASSLVQRQNEQFF; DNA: TGTGCCAGCAGCTTAGTCCAAAGACAAAATGAGCAGTTCTTC
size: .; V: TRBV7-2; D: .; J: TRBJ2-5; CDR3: CASSFPGSQETQYF; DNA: TGTGCCAGCAGCTTCCCGGGAAGCCAAGAGACCCAGTACTTC
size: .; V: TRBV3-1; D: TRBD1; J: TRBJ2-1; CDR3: CASSQHPGTGSNEQFF; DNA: TGTGCCAGCAGCCAACATCCAGGGACAGGGAGCAATGAGCAGTTCTTC
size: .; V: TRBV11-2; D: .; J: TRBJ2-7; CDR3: CASSSTQTYEQYF; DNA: TGTGCCAGCAGCTCCACACAAACCTACGAGCAGTACTTC
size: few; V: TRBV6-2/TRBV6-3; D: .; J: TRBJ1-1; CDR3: CASSYEQGQGMNTEAFF; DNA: TGTGCCAGCAGTTACGAACAAGGTCAGGGCATGAACACTGAAGCTTTCTTT
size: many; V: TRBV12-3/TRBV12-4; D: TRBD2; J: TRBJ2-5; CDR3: CASSRTSGGETQYF; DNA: TGTGCCAGCAGCCGGACTAGCGGGGGGGAGACCCAGTACTTC
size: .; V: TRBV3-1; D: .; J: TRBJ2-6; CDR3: CASSRRDGANVLTF; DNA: TGTGCCAGCAGCCGTAGGGATGGGGCCAACGTCCTGACTTTC
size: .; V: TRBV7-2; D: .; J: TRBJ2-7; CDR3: CASSLVTPEQYF; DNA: TGTGCCAGCAGCTTAGTTACCCCAGAGCAGTACTTC
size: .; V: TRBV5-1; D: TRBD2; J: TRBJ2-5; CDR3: CASSYGGGKETQYF; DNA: TGCGCCAGCAGCTATGGGGGAGGGAAAGAGACCCAGTACTTC
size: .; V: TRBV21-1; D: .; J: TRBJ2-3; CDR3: CATKRKYGGNLDTQYF; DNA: TGTGCCACCAAAAGGAAATATGGGGGTAATTTGGATACGCAGTATTTT